Shown below are 20 T cell receptor beta chains from a single sample sequenced in a study of metastatic and nonmetastatic thyroid tumors. Via MiXCR, TCRdb re-called the PCR reads. In the table there are about 70,000 clones, more than 15% of which are singletons. Each patient went into thyroid surgery without having received any treatment. Specimen: blood. These receptors were collected from a female donor with papillary thyroid cancer or a benign thyroid nodule (not recorded which). Some clones in this sample may be carry-over from other donors' samples.

At least ten counts were recorded for this clone. The chain recombines TRBV3-1 with TRBJ1-2; D gene uncertain. Germline V gives CDR1 LGHDT, CDR2 YNNKEL (reference sequence). The CDR3 runs 14 residues. V lost 2 bases to trimming and J lost 2 bases, with 9 bases between them. CDR3 amino acids: CASSQPRQNYGYTF. The CDR3 DNA sequence: TGTGCCAGCAGCCAACCTAGACAAAACTATGGCTACACCTTC.

This clone has only a few counts. The chain employs TRBV14 and TRBJ2-1; D not certain. This CDR3 comprises 11 residues. V was shortened by 3 bases and J by 10 bases, with 7 bases between the two germline ends. CDR1 is SGHDN, CDR2 FVKESK, per germline. This chain's CDR3 is CASSHFQEQFF. CDR3 bases: TGTGCCAGCAGCCATTTCCAGGAGCAGTTCTTC.

V usage is TRBV20-1 and J usage is TRBJ1-6; TRBD1 is a possible D gene (5 bases). CDR1 DFQATT and CDR2 SNEGSKA come from the germline V gene (reference sequence). With 3 bases removed from V and 7 bases from J, the gap between germline ends came to 16 bases. The CDR3 loop spans 15 amino acids. Here the CDR3 DNA reads TGCAGTGCTAGTCCTAGGGGACGGTGGAATTCACCCCTCCACTTT. Protein sequence: CSASPRGRWNSPLHF.

In this sample, this clone turned up many times. This chain links TRBV12-5 with TRBJ1-1, with D possibly TRBD1 on 6 matching bases. The CDR3 runs to 14 residues. Trimming left V 3 bases short and J 3 bases short, with 11 bases between. The germline V gene encodes CDR1 LGHNT and CDR2 FRNRAP. CDR3 protein: CASGLGGPHTEAFF. In nucleotides, the CDR3 is TGTGCTAGTGGTTTAGGGGGACCCCACACTGAAGCTTTCTTT.

This clone was observed at least ten times. The chain is built from TRBV18 and TRBJ1-5; weak D call: TRBD1 (5 bases). From germline, CDR1 is KGHSH and CDR2 LQKENI. Trimming removed 3 bases at V and 2 bases at J, with 11 bases between. The CDR3 is made up of 15 amino acids. The DNA of the CDR3 is TGTGCCAGCTCACCGTCCCGACAGCGCAATCAGCCCCAGCATTTT. It codes for CASSPSRQRNQPQHF.

This chain joins TRBV6-1 and TRBJ1-5; 9 bases match TRBD1. The CDR3 is made up of 15 amino acids. Germline V CDR1 and CDR2: MNHNS, SASEGT. The ends lost 7 bases at V and 4 bases at J; junction bases unmatched: 8. CDR3: CASTIDRGVNQPQHF. CDR3 coding DNA: TGTGCCAGCACTATCGACAGGGGGGTTAATCAGCCCCAGCATTTT.

This clone was observed a handful of times. V and J are TRBV2 and TRBJ2-7; 8 bases fit TRBD1. This CDR3 comprises 15 residues. CDR1 and CDR2 (germline): SNHLY, FYNNEI. Unmatched junction bases numbered 12, after V lost 6 bases and J lost 5 bases. As DNA, the CDR3 is TGTGCCAGCAGAGAGAACACCGGACAGGGCCACGAGCAGTACTTC. Translated, it gives CASRENTGQGHEQYF.

There are many counts of this clone. The chain is built from TRBV20-1 and TRBJ2-7, with 7 bases matching TRBD2. Losses at the gene ends were 0 bases for V and 0 bases for J; bases not matched to a gene: 14. Germline CDR1 is DFQATT and CDR2 is SNEGSKA (reference sequence). CDR3 length equals 18 residues. CDR3 region: CSARDGGIAGPSSYEQYF. The CDR3 coding sequence is TGCAGTGCTAGAGATGGTGGGATAGCGGGCCCTAGCTCCTACGAGCAGTACTTC.

The CDR3 protein is CASRGGGNNHPQHF. The DNA for the CDR3 is TGTGCCAGCAGGGGTGGAGGAAACAATCATCCTCAGCATTTT. The chain employs TRBV2 and TRBJ1-5, with unresolved D. Trimming shortened V by 6 bases and J by 13 bases, and 22 bases separated the two germline ends. The CDR3 loop spans 14 amino acids. The germline CDR1 and CDR2 sequences are SNHLY and FYNNEI.

In DNA form, the CDR3 reads TGTGCCAGCTCACCAGATAGGGCCCTCTACGAGCAGTACTTC. Translating it yields CASSPDRALYEQYF. J is TRBJ2-7 and V is TRBV18; D gene ambiguous. Trimming cost V 2 bases and J 3 bases, with 11 bases left between them. This CDR3 is 14 amino acids long. CDR1 and CDR2 (germline): KGHSH, LQKENI. Full variable domain (remainder filled in from reference TRBV18 and TRBJ2-7): NAGVMQNPRHLVRRRGQEARLRCSPMKGHSHVYWYRQLPEEGLKFMVYLQKENIIDESGMPKERFSAEFPKEGPSILRIQQVVRGDSAAYFCASSPDRALYEQYFGPGTRLTVT.

This clone was recorded at least ten times. The chain is built from TRBV19 and TRBJ2-7, with 8 bases identical to TRBD2. V dropped 9 bases and J dropped 1; count of bases not matched to a gene: 5. CDR3 length: 13 residues. Germline V gene data show CDR1 as LNHDA and CDR2 as SQIVND (reference sequence). CDR3 loop: CASRASGSYEQYF. CDR3 sequence (DNA): TGTGCCAGCCGGGCTAGCGGGTCCTACGAGCAGTACTTC.

This clone was observed at least ten times. The V gene is TRBV6-5, the J gene TRBJ2-1; D gene ambiguous. The germline V and J ends were trimmed by 0 bases and 7 bases, with 13 bases remaining between them. CDR3 size: 15 residues. Germline V gene sequence: CDR1 MNHEY, CDR2 SVGAGI. CDR3 amino acids: CASSYSRTLGNEQFF. The CDR3 DNA sequence: TGTGCCAGCAGTTACTCTCGGACCCTGGGGAATGAGCAGTTCTTC.

The sample holds many counts of this clone. The gene calls are TRBV7-9 and TRBJ2-7, with 9 bases fitting TRBD2. The V gene end was trimmed by 2 bases and the J gene end by 3 bases; junction bases not matched to a gene: 2. This CDR3 contains 14 residues. Germline assignment: CDR1 SEHNR and CDR2 FQNEAQ (reference sequence). CDR3 protein: CASSLSSGVYEQYF. In nucleotides, the CDR3 is TGTGCCAGCAGCTTATCTAGCGGGGTCTACGAGCAGTACTTC.

The chain recombines TRBV4-3 with TRBJ2-7; perhaps TRBD1 as D (5 bases). This CDR3 is built from 14 residues. Trimming shortened V by 1 base and J by 4 bases, and 11 bases separated the two germline ends. Germline V CDR1 and CDR2: LGHNA, YSLEER. The CDR3 here is CASSQGDSRYEQYF. CDR3 sequence (DNA): TGCGCCAGCAGCCAAGGCGACAGCCGTTACGAGCAGTACTTC.

This clone came up a few times. A read error may explain this, as a much larger clone is one base away. The chain recombines TRBV9 with TRBJ2-1; D remains ambiguous. Trimming took off 0 bases at V and 11 bases at J, with 6 bases between the two ends. This CDR3 is 11 amino acids long. Per the germline V gene, CDR1 is SGDLS and CDR2 is YYNGEE. For the CDR3, the DNA is TGTGCCAGCAGCGTAGGGAATCAGCAGTTCTTC. Translating gives CASSVGNQQFF.

This clone was counted ten times or more. CDR3 loop: CATSSDAYEQYF. DNA for the CDR3: TGTGCCACCTCTAGTGACGCCTACGAGCAGTACTTC. The V gene is TRBV6-1, the J gene TRBJ2-7; D ambiguous. Germline CDR1 reads MNHNS; CDR2 reads SASEGT. V was trimmed by 10 bases and J by 2 bases, leaving 12 bases between them. This CDR3 is built from 12 residues.

This clone was recorded many times. This sequence joins TRBV4-1 and TRBJ1-2, with 7 bases aligning to TRBD1. The CDR3 extends over 15 amino acids. Germline-derived CDR1 and CDR2 are MGHRA and YSYEKL. The J segment lost 4 bases and the V segment lost 4 bases, leaving 9 bases of the junction unmatched. CDR3 sequence: CASSRHRRDSYGYTF. The CDR3 DNA is TGCGCCAGCAGCCGCCACCGCCGGGACAGCTATGGCTACACCTTC.

Ten or more counts support this clone. V gene TRBV4-1 combines with J gene TRBJ2-1, with no clear D. Germline V gives CDR1 MGHRA, CDR2 YSYEKL. The CDR3 consists of 17 residues. Trimming took off 0 bases at V and 7 bases at J, with 19 bases between the two ends. The CDR3, as DNA: TGCGCCAGCAGCCAAGATCCCCGCGTGGGATTTGGGAATGAGCAGTTCTTC. Protein sequence: CASSQDPRVGFGNEQFF.

This clone was recorded a few times. The V call is TRBV6-1, the J call TRBJ1-2; D may be TRBD1 (6 bases). V dropped 7 bases and J dropped 2 bases, with 11 bases sitting between them. The length of the CDR3 is 13 residues. Per the germline V gene, CDR1 is MNHNS and CDR2 is SASEGT. As DNA, the CDR3 is TGTGCCAGCATGGGGGCAGCAAACTATGGCTACACCTTC. It yields the protein CASMGAANYGYTF.

In the case of this clone: Other DNA sequences in the sample encode the same CDR3. J is TRBJ2-3 and V is TRBV2; maybe TRBD2 (5 bases). This CDR3 spans 15 amino acids. Looked up from germline, CDR1 is SNHLY and CDR2 is FYNNEI. The ends were cut back, 3 bases at V and 0 bases at J, with 10 bases in the middle. Written as DNA, the CDR3 is TGTGCCAGCAGTGAGACGGGGTCTAGCACAGATACGCAGTATTTT. It yields the protein CASSETGSSTDTQYF.